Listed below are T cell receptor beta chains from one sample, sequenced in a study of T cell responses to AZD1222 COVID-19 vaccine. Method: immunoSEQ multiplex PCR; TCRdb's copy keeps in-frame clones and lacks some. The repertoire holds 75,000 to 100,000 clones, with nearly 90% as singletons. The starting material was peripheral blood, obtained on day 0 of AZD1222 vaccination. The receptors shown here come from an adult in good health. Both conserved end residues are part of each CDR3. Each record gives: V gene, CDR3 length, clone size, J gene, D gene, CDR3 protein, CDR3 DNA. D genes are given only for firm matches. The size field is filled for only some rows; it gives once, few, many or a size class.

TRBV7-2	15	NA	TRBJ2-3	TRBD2	CASSSKRGDTDTQYF	TGTGCCAGCAGCTCGAAGCGGGGGGACACAGATACGCAGTATTTT
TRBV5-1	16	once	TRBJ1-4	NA	CASSLGLVPTNEKLFF	TGCGCCAGCAGCTTGGGCCTCGTACCCACAAATGAAAAACTGTTTTTT
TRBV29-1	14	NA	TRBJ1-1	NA	CSACRGALNTEAFF	TGCAGCGCCTGCCGGGGGGCTTTGAACACTGAAGCTTTCTTT
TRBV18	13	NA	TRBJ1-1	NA	CASSPKENTEAFF	TGTGCCAGCTCACCAAAGGAGAACACTGAAGCTTTCTTT
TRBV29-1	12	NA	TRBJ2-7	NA	CSVADRSYEQYF	TGCAGCGTGGCGGACCGCTCCTACGAGCAGTACTTC
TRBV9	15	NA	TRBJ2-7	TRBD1	CASSPRDRGRLEQYF	TGTGCCAGCAGCCCGAGGGACAGGGGGCGCCTTGAGCAGTACTTC
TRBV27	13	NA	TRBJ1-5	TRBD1	CASSERGHQPQHF	TGTGCCAGCAGTGAGAGGGGGCACCAGCCCCAGCATTTT
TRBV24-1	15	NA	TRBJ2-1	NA	CATSARWGSYNEQFF	TGTGCCACCAGTGCCCGTTGGGGCTCCTACAATGAGCAGTTCTTC
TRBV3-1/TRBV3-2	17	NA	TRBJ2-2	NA	CASSHLRLGISIGELFF	TGTGCCAGCAGCCATTTAAGACTAGGAATCTCGATCGGGGAGCTGTTTTTT
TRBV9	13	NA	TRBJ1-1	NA	CASSPSWATEAFF	TGTGCCAGCAGCCCTAGCTGGGCGACTGAAGCTTTCTTT
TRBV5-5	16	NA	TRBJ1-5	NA	CASTQGPSFPNQPQHF	TGTGCCAGCACCCAGGGACCGTCGTTCCCTAATCAGCCCCAGCATTTT
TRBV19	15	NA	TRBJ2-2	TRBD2	CASREAQINTGELFF	TGTGCCAGTCGGGAGGCACAGATTAACACCGGGGAGCTGTTTTTT
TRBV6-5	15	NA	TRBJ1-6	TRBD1	CASSYSRQGDSPLHF	TGTGCCAGCAGTTACTCGAGACAGGGAGATTCACCCCTCCACTTT
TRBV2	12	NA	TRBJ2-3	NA	CASRPTTDTQYF	TGTGCCAGCAGACCGACTACAGATACGCAGTATTTT
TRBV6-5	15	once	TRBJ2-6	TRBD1	CASRTGAAGANVLTF	TGTGCCAGCAGAACAGGGGCTGCTGGGGCCAACGTCCTGACTTTC
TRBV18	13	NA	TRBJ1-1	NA	CASSPDIGTEAFF	TGTGCCAGCTCACCGGACATTGGCACTGAAGCTTTCTTT
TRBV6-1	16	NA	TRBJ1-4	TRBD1	CASSEKIGTGGVKLFF	TGTGCCAGCAGTGAAAAAATCGGGACAGGGGGCGTAAAACTGTTTTTT
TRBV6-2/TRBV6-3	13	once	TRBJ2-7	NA	CASSLGPSYEQYF	TGTGCCAGCAGTTTGGGCCCCTCCTACGAGCAGTACTTC
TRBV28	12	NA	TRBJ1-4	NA	CASSLGPEKLFF	TGTGCCAGCAGTCTGGGCCCCGAAAAACTGTTTTTT
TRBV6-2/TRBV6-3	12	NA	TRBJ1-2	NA	CASSSQNYGYTF	TGTGCCAGCAGTTCCCAGAATTATGGCTACACCTTC
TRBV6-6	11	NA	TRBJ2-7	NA	CASSYREEQYF	TGTGCCAGCAGTTACAGGGAAGAGCAGTACTTC
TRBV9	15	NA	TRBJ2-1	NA	CASSEPGTLHNEQFF	TGTGCCAGCAGCGAGCCCGGGACATTGCACAATGAGCAGTTCTTC
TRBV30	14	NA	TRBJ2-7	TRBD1	CAWSGRQGLNEQYF	TGTGCCTGGAGTGGTCGACAGGGGCTCAACGAGCAGTACTTC
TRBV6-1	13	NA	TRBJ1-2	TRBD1	CASSHQGADGYTF	TGTGCCAGCAGCCACCAGGGGGCGGACGGCTACACCTTC
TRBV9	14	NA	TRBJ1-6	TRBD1	CASSVAGGSSPLHF	TGTGCCAGCAGCGTAGCAGGGGGCAGCTCACCCCTCCACTTT
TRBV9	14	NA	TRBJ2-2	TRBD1	CASSEQGADGELFF	TGTGCCAGCAGCGAGCAGGGGGCTGACGGGGAGCTGTTTTTT
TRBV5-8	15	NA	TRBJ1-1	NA	CASTLWTVQNTEAFF	TGTGCCAGCACCCTCTGGACAGTTCAGAACACTGAAGCTTTCTTT
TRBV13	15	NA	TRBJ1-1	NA	CASSSPDAMNTEAFF	TGTGCCAGCAGCTCGCCGGACGCCATGAACACTGAAGCTTTCTTT
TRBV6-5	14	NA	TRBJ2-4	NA	CASKGGVSKNIQYF	TGTGCCAGCAAGGGCGGGGTTAGCAAAAACATTCAGTACTTC
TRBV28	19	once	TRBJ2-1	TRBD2	CASSPGLAGGWISYNEQFF	TGTGCCAGCAGTCCCGGACTAGCGGGGGGGTGGATCTCCTACAATGAGCAGTTCTTC
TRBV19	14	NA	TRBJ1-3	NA	CASSLSHSGNTIYF	TGTGCCAGTAGTTTAAGCCACTCTGGAAACACCATATATTTT
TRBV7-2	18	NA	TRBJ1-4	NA	CASSLAALVGSANEKLFF	TGTGCCAGCAGCTTAGCGGCCCTAGTGGGTTCAGCTAATGAAAAACTGTTTTTT